What follows is one T cell receptor beta chain and its context. The antigen remains unidentified. Germline CDR1 and CDR2: SGDLS and YYNGEE. The CDR3 contains 15 residues. Trimming cost V 2 bases and J 4 bases, with 15 bases left between them. UMIs and sample barcodes were carried by the TCR alpha and TCR beta cDNA libraries that 5'RACE produced using constant-segment primers. MiXCR, applied by TCRdb to the 5' RACE reads, yields one record per CDR3 protein. The sample has 95,000 to 110,000 distinct CDR3 sequences; approximately 14% are singletons. This sample is drawn from a study of T-cell memory formation after mild COVID-19. Overall study results and limits: Within pre-infection memory, some responding clones were found, suggesting cross-reactive memory joined. Clones that got smaller from day 15 to 85 had even CD4/CD8, while clones growing later tipped toward CD4+. Of the contracting clones, CD4+ ones lay mainly in CM and EM, and CD8+ ones in EMRA.

The sample consisted of PBMCs or a T cell subset sorted from them (not recorded which). This clonotype was obtained from a man between 18 and 35 years old who had mild COVID-19 (a few samples of this study predate the infection). Cell type and time point are not known. The chain combines TRBV9 with TRBJ1-1, with D possibly being TRBD1 (5 bases). CDR3: CASSVGPAGGTEAFF. The DNA for the CDR3 is TGTGCCAGCAGCGTGGGGCCAGCCGGGGGCACTGAAGCTTTCTTT.